This T cell receptor beta chain emerged from a study of Graves' ophthalmopathy and Graves' hyperthyroidism. General study points: Both a 70.59% sensitivity and a 72.22% specificity characterized the model's predictions of ophthalmopathy progression.

Notes on this clonotype: Its antigen is unidentified.

The CDR3 contains 17 residues. Looked up from germline, CDR1 is SGDLS and CDR2 is YYNGEE. With 5 bases removed from V and 3 bases from J, the gap between germline ends came to 20 bases. As the template, RNA transcripts were used to amplify TCR beta CDR3 regions. An initial RT-PCR round employing HTBI primers preceded a second-round multiplex PCR. TCRdb re-called the multiplex PCR reads through MiXCR, storing one row per CDR3 protein. Among about 500,000 distinct CDR3 sequences listed, about two fifths were seen once. Exclusion covered patients with other autoimmune diseases or uncontrolled infections (as well as pregnancy or lactation). Clinical symptoms, serum thyroxine, TRAb, thyroid ultrasound and orbital computed tomography were relied on for diagnosis.

The source of this sequence is an adult man with Graves' hyperthyroidism. The chain is built from TRBV9 and TRBJ2-2; no firm D call. The specimen was peripheral blood or thyroid tissue (not recorded which). As DNA, the CDR3 is TGTGCCAGCAGTGAAGCCCGATGGCAGTCCTACACCGGGGAGCTGTTTTTT. It yields the protein CASSEARWQSYTGELFF.